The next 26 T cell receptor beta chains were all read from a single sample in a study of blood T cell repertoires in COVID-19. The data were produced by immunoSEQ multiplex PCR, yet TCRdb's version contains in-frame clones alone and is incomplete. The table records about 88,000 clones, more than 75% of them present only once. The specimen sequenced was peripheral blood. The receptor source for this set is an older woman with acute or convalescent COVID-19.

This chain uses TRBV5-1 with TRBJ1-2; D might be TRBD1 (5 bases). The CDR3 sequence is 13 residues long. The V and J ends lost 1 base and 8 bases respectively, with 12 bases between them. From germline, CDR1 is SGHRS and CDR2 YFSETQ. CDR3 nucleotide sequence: TGCGCCAGCAGCTTGTTAGGGGCAGGGGGCTACACCTTC. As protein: CASSLLGAGGYTF.

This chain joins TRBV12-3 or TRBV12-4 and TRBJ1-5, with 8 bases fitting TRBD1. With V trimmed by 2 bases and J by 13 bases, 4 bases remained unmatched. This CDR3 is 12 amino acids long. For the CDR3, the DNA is TGTGCCAGCAGTTTATCCCGGACAGGGCAGCATTTT. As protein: CASSLSRTGQHF.

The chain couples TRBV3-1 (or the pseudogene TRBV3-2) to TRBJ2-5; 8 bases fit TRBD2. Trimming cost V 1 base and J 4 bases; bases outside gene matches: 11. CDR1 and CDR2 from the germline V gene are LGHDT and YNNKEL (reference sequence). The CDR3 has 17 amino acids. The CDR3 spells CASSQVSSGGYAETQYF. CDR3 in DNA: TGTGCCAGCAGCCAAGTCTCGAGCGGGGGCTACGCAGAGACCCAGTACTTC.

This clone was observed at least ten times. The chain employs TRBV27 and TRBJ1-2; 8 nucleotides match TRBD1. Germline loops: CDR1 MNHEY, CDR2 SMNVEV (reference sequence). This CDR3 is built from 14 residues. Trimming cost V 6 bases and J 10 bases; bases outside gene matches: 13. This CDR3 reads CASRTIGTGGYYTF. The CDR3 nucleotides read TGTGCCAGCAGAACCATCGGGACAGGCGGATACTACACCTTC.

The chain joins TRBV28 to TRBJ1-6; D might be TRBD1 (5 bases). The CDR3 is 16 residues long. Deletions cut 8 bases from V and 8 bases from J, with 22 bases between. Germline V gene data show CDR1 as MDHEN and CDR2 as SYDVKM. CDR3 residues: CASHLYKGAFHSPLHF. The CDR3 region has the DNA TGTGCCAGCCATCTCTATAAAGGGGCCTTCCATTCACCCCTCCACTTT.

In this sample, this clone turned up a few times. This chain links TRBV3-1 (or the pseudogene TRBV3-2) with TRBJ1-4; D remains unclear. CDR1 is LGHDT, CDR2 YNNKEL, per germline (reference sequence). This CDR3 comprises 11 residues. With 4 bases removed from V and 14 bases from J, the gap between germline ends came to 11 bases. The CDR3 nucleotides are TGTGCCAGCAGCCTATCTGGGCCGCTGTTTTTT. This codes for CASSLSGPLFF.

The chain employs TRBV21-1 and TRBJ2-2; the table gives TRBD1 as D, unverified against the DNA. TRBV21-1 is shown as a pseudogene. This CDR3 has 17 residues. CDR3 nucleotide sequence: TGTGCCAGCAGCCGAACCGGGACAAGGGTATCCACCGGGGAGCTGTTTTTT. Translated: CASSRTGTRVSTGELFF.

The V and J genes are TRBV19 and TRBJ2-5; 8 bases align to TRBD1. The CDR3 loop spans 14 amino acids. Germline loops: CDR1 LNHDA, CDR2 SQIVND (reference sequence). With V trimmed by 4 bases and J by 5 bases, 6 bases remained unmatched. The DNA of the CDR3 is TGTGCCAGTAGTACCCCGACAGGGGATGAGACCCAGTACTTC. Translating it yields CASSTPTGDETQYF. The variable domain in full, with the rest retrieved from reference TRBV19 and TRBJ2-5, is DGGITQSPKYLFRKEGQNVTLSCEQNLNHDAMYWYRQDPGQGLRLIYYSQIVNDFQKGDIAEGYSVSREKKESFPLTVTSAQKNPTAFYLCASSTPTGDETQYFGPGTRLLVL.

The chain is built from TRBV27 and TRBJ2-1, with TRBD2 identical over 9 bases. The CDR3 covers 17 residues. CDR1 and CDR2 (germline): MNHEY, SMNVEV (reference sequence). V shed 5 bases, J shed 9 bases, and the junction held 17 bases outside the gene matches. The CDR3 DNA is TGTGCCAGCAGTATCATCCCGGGACTAGCAATATTCAGTGAGCAGTTCTTC. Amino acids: CASSIIPGLAIFSEQFF.

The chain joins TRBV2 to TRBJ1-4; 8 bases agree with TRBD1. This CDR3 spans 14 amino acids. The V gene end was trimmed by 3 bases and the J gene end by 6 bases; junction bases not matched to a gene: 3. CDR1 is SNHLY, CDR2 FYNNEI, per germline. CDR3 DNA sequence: TGTGCCAGCAGTGATGCGGACAGGGATGAAAAACTGTTTTTT. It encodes CASSDADRDEKLFF.

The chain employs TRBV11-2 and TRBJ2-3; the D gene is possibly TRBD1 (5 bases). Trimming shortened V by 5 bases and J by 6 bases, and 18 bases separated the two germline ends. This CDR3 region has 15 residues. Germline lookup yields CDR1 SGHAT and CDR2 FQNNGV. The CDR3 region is CASSPDSLLGDTQYF. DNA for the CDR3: TGTGCCAGCAGCCCCGACAGTTTGCTAGGGGATACGCAGTATTTT. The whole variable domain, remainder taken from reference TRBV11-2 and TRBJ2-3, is EAGVAQSPRYKIIEKRQSVAFWCNPISGHATLYWYQQILGQGPKLLIQFQNNGVVDDSQLPKDRFSAERLKGVDSTLKIQPAKLEDSAVYLCASSPDSLLGDTQYFGPGTRLTVL.

CDR3 bases: TGTGCCAGCAGCCACGGGACAGAAACGCATGGCTACACCTTC. Encoded protein: CASSHGTETHGYTF. The V call is TRBV13, the J call TRBJ1-2; 7 bases fit TRBD1. Germline trimming cut 5 bases from V and 6 bases from J; bases unmatched to any gene: 9. The CDR3 contains 14 residues. CDR1 and CDR2 (germline): PRHDT, FYEKMQ (reference sequence).

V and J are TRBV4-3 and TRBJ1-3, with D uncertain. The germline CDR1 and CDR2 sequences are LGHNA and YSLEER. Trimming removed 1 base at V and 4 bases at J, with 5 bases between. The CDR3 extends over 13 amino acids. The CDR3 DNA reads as TGCGCCAGCAGCCAAGTTACAGGAAACACCATATATTTT. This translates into CASSQVTGNTIYF.

The CDR3 region has the DNA TGTGCCATGACTAGCGGGATCCTTGAGCAGTTCTTC. It encodes CAMTSGILEQFF. The chain uses TRBV10-3 and TRBJ2-1; 11 bases match TRBD2. CDR1 is ENHRY, CDR2 SYGVKD, per germline. Germline trimming cut 9 bases from V and 9 bases from J; bases unmatched to any gene: 4. This CDR3 is 12 amino acids long.

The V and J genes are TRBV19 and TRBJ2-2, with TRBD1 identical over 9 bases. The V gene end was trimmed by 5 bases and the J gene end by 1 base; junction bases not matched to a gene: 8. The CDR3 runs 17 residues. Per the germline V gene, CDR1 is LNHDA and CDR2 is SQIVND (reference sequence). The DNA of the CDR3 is TGTGCCAGTAGTTCGGACAGGGGCGTCGGGAACACCGGGGAGCTGTTTTTT. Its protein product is CASSSDRGVGNTGELFF.

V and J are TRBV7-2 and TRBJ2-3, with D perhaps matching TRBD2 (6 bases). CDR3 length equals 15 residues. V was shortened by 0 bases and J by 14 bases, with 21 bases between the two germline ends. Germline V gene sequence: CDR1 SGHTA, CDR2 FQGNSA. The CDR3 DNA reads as TGTGCCAGCAGCTTAGCTGGAGGGACGGCTTCTATCCGGTATTTT. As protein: CASSLAGGTASIRYF.

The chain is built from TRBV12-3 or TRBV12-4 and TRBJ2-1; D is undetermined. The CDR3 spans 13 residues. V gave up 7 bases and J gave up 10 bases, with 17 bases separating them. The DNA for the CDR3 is TGTGCCAGCACCAACGCCCGAGGCTGGGAGCAGTTCTTC. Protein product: CASTNARGWEQFF.

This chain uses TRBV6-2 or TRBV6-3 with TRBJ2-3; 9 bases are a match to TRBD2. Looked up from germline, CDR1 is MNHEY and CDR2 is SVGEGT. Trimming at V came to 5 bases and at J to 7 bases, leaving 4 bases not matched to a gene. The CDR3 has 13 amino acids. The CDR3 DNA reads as TGTGCCAGCAGTATCCTAGCGGGATATACGCAGTATTTT. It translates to CASSILAGYTQYF.

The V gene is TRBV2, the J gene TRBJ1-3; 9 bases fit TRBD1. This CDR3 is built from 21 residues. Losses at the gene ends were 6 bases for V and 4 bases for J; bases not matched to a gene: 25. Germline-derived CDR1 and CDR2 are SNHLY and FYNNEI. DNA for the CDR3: TGTGCCAGCAGCATCCTGGGGAGGACAGGGGTTGGCCTCCGGACAGGAAACACCATATATTTT. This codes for CASSILGRTGVGLRTGNTIYF.

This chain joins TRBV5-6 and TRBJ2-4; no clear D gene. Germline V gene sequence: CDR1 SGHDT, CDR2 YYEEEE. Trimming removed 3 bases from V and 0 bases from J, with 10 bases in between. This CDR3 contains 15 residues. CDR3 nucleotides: TGTGCCAGCAGCTACAGATCCTCAGCCAAAAACATTCAGTACTTC. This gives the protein CASSYRSSAKNIQYF.

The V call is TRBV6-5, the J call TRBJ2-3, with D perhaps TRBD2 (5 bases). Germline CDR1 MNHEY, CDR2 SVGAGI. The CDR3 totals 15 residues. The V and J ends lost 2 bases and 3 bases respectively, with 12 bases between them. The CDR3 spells CASSYRPEGTDTQYF. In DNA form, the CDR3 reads TGTGCCAGCAGTTACCGACCTGAGGGTACAGATACGCAGTATTTT.

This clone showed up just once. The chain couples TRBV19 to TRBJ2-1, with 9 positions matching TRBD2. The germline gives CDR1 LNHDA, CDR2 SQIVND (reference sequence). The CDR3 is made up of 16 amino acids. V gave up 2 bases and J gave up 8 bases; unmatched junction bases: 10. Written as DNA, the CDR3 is TGTGCCAGTAGTATACCCCGGGTGCGGGGGGGCGATGAGCAGTTCTTC. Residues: CASSIPRVRGGDEQFF.

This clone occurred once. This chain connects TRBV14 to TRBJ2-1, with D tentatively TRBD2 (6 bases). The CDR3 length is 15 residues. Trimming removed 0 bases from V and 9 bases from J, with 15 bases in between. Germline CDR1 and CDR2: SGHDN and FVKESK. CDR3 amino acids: CASSQDWRDWGEQFF. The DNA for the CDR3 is TGTGCCAGCAGCCAAGATTGGAGGGACTGGGGTGAGCAGTTCTTC. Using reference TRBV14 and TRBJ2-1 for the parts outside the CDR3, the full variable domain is EAGVTQFPSHSVIEKGQTVTLRCDPISGHDNLYWYRRVMGKEIKFLLHFVKESKQDESGMPNNRFLAERTGGTYSTLKVQPAELEDSGVYFCASSQDWRDWGEQFFGPGTRLTVL.

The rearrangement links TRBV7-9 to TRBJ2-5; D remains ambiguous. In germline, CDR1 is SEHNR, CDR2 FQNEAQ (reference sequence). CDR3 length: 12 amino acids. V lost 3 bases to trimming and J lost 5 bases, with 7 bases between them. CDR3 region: CASSLGIETQYF. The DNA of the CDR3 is TGTGCCAGCAGCTTGGGCATCGAGACCCAGTACTTC.

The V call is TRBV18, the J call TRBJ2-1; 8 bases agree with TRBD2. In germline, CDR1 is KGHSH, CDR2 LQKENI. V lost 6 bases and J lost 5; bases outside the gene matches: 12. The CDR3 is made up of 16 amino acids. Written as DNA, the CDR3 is TGTGCCAGCTCCCGAACTACGGGGGGGCTGAACAATGAGCAGTTCTTC. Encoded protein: CASSRTTGGLNNEQFF.

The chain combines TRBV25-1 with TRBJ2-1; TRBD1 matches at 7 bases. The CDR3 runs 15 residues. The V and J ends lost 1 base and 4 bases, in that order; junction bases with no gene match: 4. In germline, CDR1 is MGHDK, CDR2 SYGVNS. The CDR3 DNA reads TGTGCCAGCAGTGAATGGGACAGTTTGTACAATGAGCAGTTCTTC. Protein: CASSEWDSLYNEQFF.